What follows describes a single T cell receptor (beta chain). Its recognized antigen is unknown. Within one base of it there is no much larger clone, and no base qualities were kept. Sample time point, as interpreted from the label and publication: recipient sample about 28 days before transplant, after cytoreduction. Blood from recipients was drawn roughly 28 days before transplant, then again at days 30, 100 and 180 after transplant. Nuclei Lysis Solution was used to extract genomic DNA from fresh or cryopreserved unfractionated peripheral blood mononuclear cells. This sample stems from a study of T cell clonotyping in hematopoietic cell transplantation (dated by TCRdb to the early 2020s). For the study in its entirety: Pretransplant recipient samples were obtained after cytoreduction. In the study, around 140 blood samples were gathered from a few dozen consecutive transplant recipients and their related donors. Patient recruitment ran from September 2015 to early 2017, and follow-up continued until late 2020 or death. Study-wide conclusions, independent of this receptor: Broader TCR repertoire diversity after transplant was predicted by Inverse Simpson Index values from donors and from recipients before transplant. Recipient repertoires showed only a small fraction of overlap with donor repertoires, and over 95% appeared de novo at the given depth. After transplant, TCR diversity in recipients dropped, and pathologically expanded clonotypes climbed progressively between day 30 and day 180. The sample size was limited, and because cells were not sorted, the contributions of CD4 and CD8 repertoires could not be separated.

The immunoSEQ assay, a bias-controlled multiplex PCR with V- and J-specific primers, was used to amplify TCR beta CDR3 regions from genomic DNA. In a second PCR step, a proprietary barcode and Illumina adapter sequences were attached to the CDR3 amplicons. An Illumina MiSeq instrument was used for sequencing of the CDR3 libraries. As for the original processing: Export and quality control were handled in immunoSEQ Analyzer 3.0, while downstream analyses relied on R Bioconductor and Immunarch. Only productive rearrangements in the normalized downsampled data set went into calculating the repertoire metrics. In the normalized cohort, clonotypes with more than 5 templates were defined as pathologically expanded. The Inverse Simpson Index served as the measure of repertoire diversity. To capture all clonotypes, CMV-specificity analyses were performed on the non-normalized data set. TCRdb limited this immuneACCESS table to in-frame rearrangements with V and J called. A share of clones is missing; checked studies link under half to unresolved V genes, and the rest is unexplained. The DNA gave D and trimming, while V, J and clone size come from that table. The table for this sample lists over 25,000 clones; roughly 82% of them were counted only once. The biggest ten clones account for about a quarter of the sample.

The TCR originated in a woman aged 55-69 years with acute myeloid leukemia. Some clones in this sample may be carry-over from other donors' samples. Sequenced here: peripheral blood mononuclear cells, sampled before stem cell transplant.

The nucleotide sequence reads TGTGCCAGTAGACGAGACAGGGGCGACGCTGAAGCTTTCTTT. The translation is CASRRDRGDAEAFF. Recombination linked TRBV6-1 to TRBJ1-1, and TRBD1 aligns with 8 junction nucleotides. V is cut back by 9 bases and J by 6 bases, with 12 bases in the junction unmatched. Including the terminal cysteine and phenylalanine, the CDR3 comprises 14 residues. Of the read, only the CDR3 DNA is kept; its 42 bases are in frame from base 1. CDR1 and CDR2 are read off the germline V gene as MNHNS and SASEGT.